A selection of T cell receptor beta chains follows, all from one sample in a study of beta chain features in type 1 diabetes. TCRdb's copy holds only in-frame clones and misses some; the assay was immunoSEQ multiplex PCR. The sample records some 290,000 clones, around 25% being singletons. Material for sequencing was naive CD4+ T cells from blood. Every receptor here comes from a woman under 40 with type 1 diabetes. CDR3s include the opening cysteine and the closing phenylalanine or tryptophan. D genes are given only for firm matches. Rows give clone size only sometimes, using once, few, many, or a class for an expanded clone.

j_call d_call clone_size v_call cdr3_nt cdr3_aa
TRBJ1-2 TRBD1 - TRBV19 TGTGCCAGTAGTATAGACCTGAACAGGGGGCGAGGCGTCAAAGGCTACACCTTC CASSIDLNRGRGVKGYTF
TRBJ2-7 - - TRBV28 TGTGCCAGCAGTTTAGGACAGGAGCAGTACTTC CASSLGQEQYF
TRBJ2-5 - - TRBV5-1 TGCGCCAGCAGCTTATCACTAGGGGGAGAGACCCAGTACTTC CASSLSLGGETQYF
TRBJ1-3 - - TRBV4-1 TGCGCCAGCAGCCATACAGAAACTGGAAACACCATATATTTC CASSHTETGNTIYF
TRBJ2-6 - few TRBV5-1 TGCGCCAGCAGCTTCCCTAGTTCTGGGGCCAACGTCCTGACTTTC CASSFPSSGANVLTF
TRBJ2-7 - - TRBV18 TGTGCCAGCTCACCAAAGGCAGGGGAGCCACATGGCTACGAGCAGTACTTC CASSPKAGEPHGYEQYF
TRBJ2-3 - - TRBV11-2 TGTGCCAGCAGCACAAGCACAGATACGCAGTATTTT CASSTSTDTQYF
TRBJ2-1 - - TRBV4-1 TGCGCCAGCAGCCAAGCATGGGTGCGGGAGCAGTTCTTC CASSQAWVREQFF
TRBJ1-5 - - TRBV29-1 TGCAGCTTTAGACAGGGCAATCAGCCCCAGCATTTT CSFRQGNQPQHF
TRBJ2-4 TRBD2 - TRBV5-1 TGCGCCAGCAGCTACGATAGCGGGAGCTCTAACATTCAGTACTTC CASSYDSGSSNIQYF
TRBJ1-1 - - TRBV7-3 TGTGCCAGCAGCAGCCAGGGGACTGAAGCTTTCTTT CASSSQGTEAFF
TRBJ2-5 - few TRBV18 TGTGCCAGCTCACCCCAGGGTTCTGGAGAGACCCAGTACTTC CASSPQGSGETQYF
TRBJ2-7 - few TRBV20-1 TGCAGTGCTAGCGGACAGATCGAGCAGTACTTC CSASGQIEQYF
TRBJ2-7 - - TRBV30 TGTGCCTGGAGTGCCCCTTCGTACGAGCAGTACTTC CAWSAPSYEQYF
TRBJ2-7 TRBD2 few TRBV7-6 TGTGCCAGCAGCTTAGCGATTGGAACTAGCGGGAGGTCCTCCGAGCAGTACTTC CASSLAIGTSGRSSEQYF
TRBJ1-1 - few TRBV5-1 TGCGCCAGCAGCTTGGTTGCAGGTTTTTCTGCTGAAGCTTTCTTT CASSLVAGFSAEAFF
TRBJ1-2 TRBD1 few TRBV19 TGTGCCAGTAGTATGGTCGGACAGGGAGCCGGCTATGGCTACACCTTC CASSMVGQGAGYGYTF
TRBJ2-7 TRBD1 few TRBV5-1 TGCGCCAGCAGCCGATTAGGACAGGGGGCGAGAGAGCAGTACTTC CASSRLGQGAREQYF
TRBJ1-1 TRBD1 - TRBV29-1 TGCAGTGTGGACAGGGAAAGGACTGAAGCTTTCTTT CSVDRERTEAFF
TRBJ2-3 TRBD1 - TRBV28 TGTGCCAGCAGCCGACAGGGAAGCCCCGATACGCAGTATTTT CASSRQGSPDTQYF
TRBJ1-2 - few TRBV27 TGTGCCAGCAGTTTAGTCGCAACTCGGGGCTACACCTTC CASSLVATRGYTF
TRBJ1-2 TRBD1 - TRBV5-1 TGCGCCAGCAGCTTGGACCCACTGACAGGGGATGGCTACACCTTC CASSLDPLTGDGYTF
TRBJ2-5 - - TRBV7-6 TGTGCCAGCAGCCCAAGACAGTTGATGGAGACCCAGTACTTC CASSPRQLMETQYF
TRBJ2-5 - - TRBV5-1 TGCGCCAGCACCCGAGAGACCCAGTACTTC CASTRETQYF
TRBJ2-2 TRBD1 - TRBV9 TGTGCCAGCAGCGGGACAGGAATACGTTCCGGGGAGCTGTTTTTT CASSGTGIRSGELFF
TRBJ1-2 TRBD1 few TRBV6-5 TGTGCCAGCAGTCCAACTCGGGACAGCGCTGGCTACACCTTC CASSPTRDSAGYTF
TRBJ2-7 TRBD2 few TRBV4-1 TGCGCCAGCAGCCCTGGACTAGCGGGGGATTCCTACGAGCAGTACTTC CASSPGLAGDSYEQYF
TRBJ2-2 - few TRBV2 TGTGCCAGCATTGCCAGAAACACCGGGGAGCTGTTTTTT CASIARNTGELFF
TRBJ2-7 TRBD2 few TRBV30 TGTGCCTGGAGTGTAAGTTTAGCGGGAGACGGCGAGCAGTACTTC CAWSVSLAGDGEQYF
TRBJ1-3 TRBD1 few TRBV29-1 TGCAGCGTCGGGACAGACAGAAACACCATATATTTT CSVGTDRNTIYF
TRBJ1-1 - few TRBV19 TGTGCCAGTAGTTACACCTTTGAAGCTTTCTTT CASSYTFEAFF
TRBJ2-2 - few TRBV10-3 TGTGCCACCAGGGACACGAACACCGGGGAGCTGTTTTTT CATRDTNTGELFF
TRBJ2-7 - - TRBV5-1 TGCGCCAGCAGCTTGGACAGAAATTTCGAGCAGTACTTC CASSLDRNFEQYF
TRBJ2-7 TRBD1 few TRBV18 TGTGCCAGCTCACGCCCGGGACAGGGGGTATACGAGCAGTACTTC CASSRPGQGVYEQYF
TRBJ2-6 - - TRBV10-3 TGTGCCACATCTCCAGGGAAAAGCTCTGGGGCCAACGTCCTGACTTTC CATSPGKSSGANVLTF
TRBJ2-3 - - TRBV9 TGTGCCAGCAGCCCCCGGGTGGCTAGTCTCGGTACGCAGTATTTT CASSPRVASLGTQYF
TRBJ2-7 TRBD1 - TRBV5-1 TGCGCCAGCAGCTTTATAGGGGGAACAGGGGAAACCTACGAGCAGTACTTC CASSFIGGTGETYEQYF